The rows below give T cell receptor beta chains drawn from one sample of a study of regulatory T cells in long-lasting Graves disease. TCRdb itself ran the multiplex PCR reads through MiXCR, one entry per CDR3 protein. The data show around 400,000 distinct CDR3 sequences, with 15% to 17% seen just once and about a fifth held by the top ten. The source was peripheral blood mononuclear cells (PBMCs), collected at new diagnosis, from a patient treated with antithyroid drugs. The receptor source for this set is a female donor with Graves disease. CDR3s include the opening cysteine and the closing phenylalanine or tryptophan. D genes are given only for firm matches. Expanded clones are given a class, and other clones once, few, many or no size at all.

>many|TRBV30|TRBD1|TRBJ2-2
TGTGCCTGGACAGGACAGGGGCGCGGCACCGGGGAGCTGTTTTTT
CAWTGQGRGTGELFF
>-|TRBV2|TRBD1|TRBJ1-2
TGTGCCAGCAGTGATAGTGGACAGGGACCAAATGGCTACACCTTC
CASSDSGQGPNGYTF
>many|TRBV6-1|-|TRBJ1-1
TGTGCCAGCAGCCCCCTCGGGTTGGACAGTGAAGCTTTCTTT
CASSPLGLDSEAFF
>many|TRBV7-6|-|TRBJ1-1
TGTGCCAGCAGCGTCGGGACCCGAGGCACTGAAGCTTTCTTT
CASSVGTRGTEAFF
>many|TRBV6-2/TRBV6-3|-|TRBJ2-5
TGTGCCAGCAGTTATGGTACAGGGACCCAGTACTTC
CASSYGTGTQYF
>many|TRBV6-5|-|TRBJ1-1
TGTGCCAGCAGTTACTCGACTGAGACCCGGGCTTTCTTT
CASSYSTETRAFF
>many|TRBV7-9|TRBD2|TRBJ2-1
TGTGCCAGCAGCGCACCACTAGCGGCCCCACGCGATGAGCAGTTCTTC
CASSAPLAAPRDEQFF
>many|TRBV12-3/TRBV12-4|-|TRBJ1-2
TGTGCCAGCAGTGACAGGAGATTGAACTATGGCTACACCTTC
CASSDRRLNYGYTF
>many|TRBV28|-|TRBJ1-5
TGTGCCAGCAGTTGGGCCGGACAGTTTTGGGGCAATCAGCCCCAGCATTTT
CASSWAGQFWGNQPQHF
>many|TRBV12-3/TRBV12-4|TRBD2|TRBJ2-7
TGTGCCAGCAGTACTCACCTGGGACTAGCGGGAGCTTACGAGCAGTACTTC
CASSTHLGLAGAYEQYF
>once|TRBV2|TRBD1|TRBJ1-3
TGTGCCAGCTCCGACGGACAGGGTTTCTCTGGAAACACCATATATTTT
CASSDGQGFSGNTIYF
>-|TRBV20-1|-|TRBJ1-2
TGCAGTGCTAGGAGGTTATCGGCTGGCTACACCTTC
CSARRLSAGYTF
>-|TRBV19|TRBD1|TRBJ1-5
TGTGCCAGTAAGCCCGGGACAGATCAGCCCCAGCATTTT
CASKPGTDQPQHF
>few|TRBV13|-|TRBJ2-1
TGTGCCAGCAGCTCACGGACAAGATTCAATGAGCAGTTCTTC
CASSSRTRFNEQFF
>many|TRBV29-1|-|TRBJ1-1
TGCAGCGGGGAAAGGACAGCGAACACTGAAGCTTTCTTT
CSGERTANTEAFF
>few|TRBV5-1|TRBD2|TRBJ2-5
TGCGCCAGCAGCTTGGGCCCGGTAGCGGGGGACCAAGAGACCCAGTACTTC
CASSLGPVAGDQETQYF
>-|TRBV5-6|-|TRBJ2-1
TGTGCCAGCAGCTATGGGCCCAACAATGAGCAGTTCTTC
CASSYGPNNEQFF
>many|TRBV11-2|-|TRBJ2-1
TGTGCCAGCAGCGAGAGGAGACTGGGTGGCTCCTACAATGAGCAGTTCTTC
CASSERRLGGSYNEQFF
>-|TRBV20-1|TRBD1|TRBJ1-2
TGCAGTGCCAGCACAGGGGGAGGCTACACCTTC
CSASTGGGYTF
>many|TRBV28|-|TRBJ1-5
TGTGCCATCAGGGGTAGCAATCAGCCCCAGCATTTT
CAIRGSNQPQHF
>many|TRBV28|-|TRBJ2-3
TGTGCCAGCAGTTGGGTCCATAAGGATACGCAGTATTTT
CASSWVHKDTQYF
>many|TRBV3-1|-|TRBJ1-2
TGTGCCAGCAGCCACCGAACAGGAGATCCTAACTATGGCTACACCTTC
CASSHRTGDPNYGYTF
>-|TRBV18|-|TRBJ2-2
TGTGCCAGCTCACCAAGACCGAACACCGGGGAGCTGTTTTTT
CASSPRPNTGELFF
>-|TRBV20-1|-|TRBJ2-5
TGCAGTGCTAGAGATGCCGGGACTCCGAAAGAGACCCAGTACTTC
CSARDAGTPKETQYF
>-|TRBV19|-|TRBJ2-1
TGTGCCAGTAGCCCCACCCCCATAACAGACCTTTACACCAATGAGCAGTTCTTC
CASSPTPITDLYTNEQFF
>-|TRBV6-2/TRBV6-3|-|TRBJ2-7
TGTGCCAGCAGTTTCGCCCCTCCCTCGACTGAATACGAGCAGTACTTC
CASSFAPPSTEYEQYF
>-|TRBV20-1|-|TRBJ1-5
TGCAGTGCTAGAGATAGTATATACGCGGATCAGCCCCAGCATTTT
CSARDSIYADQPQHF
>-|TRBV5-1|-|TRBJ1-2
TGCGCCAGCAGCTTGAACCCAGGGGAGAATGGCTACACCTTC
CASSLNPGENGYTF
>many|TRBV11-3|-|TRBJ2-1
TGTGCCAGCAGCCCTAGAGGGCCGCAGGCTTACAATGAGCAGTTCTTC
CASSPRGPQAYNEQFF
>-|TRBV19|TRBD1|TRBJ1-1
TGTGCCAGTATGACCGGGACAGGCACTGAAGCTTTCTTT
CASMTGTGTEAFF
>-|TRBV30|-|TRBJ1-5
TGTGCCTGGAGTGAGGGAGGAAATCAGCCCCAGCATTTT
CAWSEGGNQPQHF
>-|TRBV27|-|TRBJ1-2
TGTGCCAGCAGTGACTACGTGGGTGGCTACACCTTC
CASSDYVGGYTF
>many|TRBV7-2|TRBD2|TRBJ2-3
TGTGCCAGCAGCCCGAGCCTAGCGGGAGCGGAAGATACGCAGTATTTT
CASSPSLAGAEDTQYF
>many|TRBV7-2|TRBD2|TRBJ2-7
TGTGCCAGCAGTGTGGGGGGGTCCTACGAGCAGTACTTC
CASSVGGSYEQYF
>many|TRBV27|TRBD2|TRBJ2-1
TGTGCCAGCAGTAGCGGGAGGGTTTCGGAGCAGTTCTTC
CASSSGRVSEQFF
>many|TRBV2|-|TRBJ2-3
TGTGCCAGGGCTGGATCGGGGACAGATACGCAGTATTTT
CARAGSGTDTQYF
>many|TRBV30|TRBD1|TRBJ2-7
TGTGCCTGGAGTGTACAGGGGACCCCCTACGAGCAGTACTTC
CAWSVQGTPYEQYF
>few|TRBV19|-|TRBJ2-1
TGTGCCAGTATGAGTGGACATTGGTTCTTC
CASMSGHWFF
>many|TRBV11-3|-|TRBJ2-3
TGTGCCAGTTCGGGGGACACAGATACGCAGTATTTT
CASSGDTDTQYF
>-|TRBV7-6|-|TRBJ2-2
TGTGCCAGCAGCTTAGGGGGCGGTACGAACACCGGGGAGCTGTTTTTT
CASSLGGGTNTGELFF
>many|TRBV7-2|-|TRBJ2-2
TGTGCCAGCAGCTTAGCACAGATCGGGGAGCTGTTTTTT
CASSLAQIGELFF
>many|TRBV6-1|TRBD2|TRBJ2-1
TGTGCCAGCAGCGGACTAGCGGGAAACTACAATGAGCAGTTCTTC
CASSGLAGNYNEQFF
>-|TRBV10-3|TRBD2|TRBJ2-1
TGTGCCATCAGTGTGGGAGGGAACCCCTACAATGAGCAGTTCTTC
CAISVGGNPYNEQFF
>many|TRBV7-2|-|TRBJ2-1
TGTGCCAGCAGCTTATGGTCCAGCGGCGGAAACAATGAGCAGTTCTTC
CASSLWSSGGNNEQFF
>many|TRBV28|-|TRBJ2-1
TGTGCCAGCAGCTTACTAGGCGGCAATGAGCAGTTCTTC
CASSLLGGNEQFF
>-|TRBV29-1|-|TRBJ1-5
TGCAGCGGTCTGGGGGGGCACCAGCCCCAGCATTTT
CSGLGGHQPQHF
>few|TRBV5-1|TRBD1|TRBJ2-1
TGCGCCAGCAGCTCCGACAGGGTCTCCTACAATGAGCAGTTCTTC
CASSSDRVSYNEQFF
>few|TRBV4-1|-|TRBJ2-4
TGCGCCAGCAGCTTTGGACCACTAGCCAAAAACATTCAGTACTTC
CASSFGPLAKNIQYF
>many|TRBV29-1|TRBD1|TRBJ1-1
TGCAGCGTTTGGACAGGGCCTTCTGAAGCTTTCTTT
CSVWTGPSEAFF
>-|TRBV7-9|TRBD2|TRBJ2-4
TGTGCCAGCAGCATCCAACCGGGACTAGCGGGGGTAGCCAAAAACATTCAGTACTTC
CASSIQPGLAGVAKNIQYF
>many|TRBV30|-|TRBJ1-5
TGTGCCTGGGCCTCAGGGCAGGCCAGCCAGCCCCAGCATTTT
CAWASGQASQPQHF
>few|TRBV11-2|-|TRBJ2-1
TGTGCCAGCAGCTTATTACTCAGCTCCTACAATGAGCAGTTCTTC
CASSLLLSSYNEQFF
>-|TRBV10-1|-|TRBJ2-7
TGCGCCAGCAGTGAGTCCGGACAGTACGAGCAGTACTTC
CASSESGQYEQYF
>many|TRBV7-3|TRBD1|TRBJ2-4
TGTGCCAGCAGCTCTTCACGCCGGGACAGTAAAAACATTCAGTACTTC
CASSSSRRDSKNIQYF
>many|TRBV7-2|-|TRBJ1-5
TGTGCCAGCAGCCAACTTGGGATAGGGCAGCCCCAGCATTTT
CASSQLGIGQPQHF